This TCR beta chain was found in a study of T-cell reconstitution after alpha-beta-depleted transplantation in children. This CDR3 spans 13 amino acids. V lost 4 bases to trimming and J lost 9 bases; unmatched junction nucleotides: 7. Germline V gives CDR1 SGHDT, CDR2 YYEEEE. As for this clonotype: Antigen specificity is unknown.

Study-wide results and caveats: Surviving recipient T cells and thymic progenitors accounted for the high day-60 TCRbeta diversity observed in some patients. One year post-transplant, T-cell counts and diversity were largely derived from T cells produced anew. There were reportedly several hundred expanded graft clones from which alpha-beta T cells came about two months after transplant.

Molecular barcoding with unique molecular identifiers was used for the TCRbeta library. Each CDR3 protein gets one entry after TCRdb re-called the PCR reads with MiXCR. The sample has about 300,000 distinct CDR3 sequences, approximately 7.3% seen once. The receptor was isolated from a female patient aged 2-9 years who had a stem cell transplant for Fanconi anemia, so the T cells may come from the graft donor. Sequencing used peripheral blood, obtained 360 days after TCRalphabeta/CD19-depleted stem cell transplant. This chain uses TRBV5-6 with TRBJ2-1; 7 positions agree with TRBD2. The CDR3 loop reads CASSPDLAGEQFF. The CDR3 coding sequence is TGTGCCAGCAGCCCCGATTTAGCGGGTGAGCAGTTCTTC.